This section outlines one TCR beta chain sequence together with its context. Antigen specificity is unknown. The source of the sample is a study of T cells in Graves' hyperthyroidism and ophthalmopathy. Study as a whole: Any treatment followed the collection of peripheral blood at initial diagnosis.

Germline V gives CDR1 SGHRS, CDR2 YFSETQ. Trimming shortened V by 3 bases and J by 1 base, and 11 bases separated the two germline ends. The CDR3 sequence is 15 residues long. Study conclusions and caveats: Blood samples included most of the expanded thyroid clonotypes exceeding 0.001.

Orbital computed tomography, thyroid ultrasound, serum thyroxine and TRAb, and clinical symptoms together informed the diagnoses. Out of less than 12 ml of fresh peripheral blood came the PBMCs. The source material, RNA transcripts, was used to amplify TCR beta CDR3 regions. Using the HTBI primer set, a first-round RT-PCR was run on the TCR CDR3. TCRdb called the multiplex PCR reads again in MiXCR, with one record for every CDR3 protein. This sample yields hundreds of thousands of distinct CDR3 sequences, of which roughly 13% are seen a single time; 34% belongs to the top ten. The chain combines TRBV5-1 with TRBJ1-5; D might be TRBD1 (5 bases). Material: blood. The receptor's source is a woman in her forties with Graves' ophthalmopathy. This CDR3 reads CASSWGVGSNQPQHF. The CDR3 DNA is TGCGCCAGCAGCTGGGGGGTCGGCAGCAATCAGCCCCAGCATTTT.